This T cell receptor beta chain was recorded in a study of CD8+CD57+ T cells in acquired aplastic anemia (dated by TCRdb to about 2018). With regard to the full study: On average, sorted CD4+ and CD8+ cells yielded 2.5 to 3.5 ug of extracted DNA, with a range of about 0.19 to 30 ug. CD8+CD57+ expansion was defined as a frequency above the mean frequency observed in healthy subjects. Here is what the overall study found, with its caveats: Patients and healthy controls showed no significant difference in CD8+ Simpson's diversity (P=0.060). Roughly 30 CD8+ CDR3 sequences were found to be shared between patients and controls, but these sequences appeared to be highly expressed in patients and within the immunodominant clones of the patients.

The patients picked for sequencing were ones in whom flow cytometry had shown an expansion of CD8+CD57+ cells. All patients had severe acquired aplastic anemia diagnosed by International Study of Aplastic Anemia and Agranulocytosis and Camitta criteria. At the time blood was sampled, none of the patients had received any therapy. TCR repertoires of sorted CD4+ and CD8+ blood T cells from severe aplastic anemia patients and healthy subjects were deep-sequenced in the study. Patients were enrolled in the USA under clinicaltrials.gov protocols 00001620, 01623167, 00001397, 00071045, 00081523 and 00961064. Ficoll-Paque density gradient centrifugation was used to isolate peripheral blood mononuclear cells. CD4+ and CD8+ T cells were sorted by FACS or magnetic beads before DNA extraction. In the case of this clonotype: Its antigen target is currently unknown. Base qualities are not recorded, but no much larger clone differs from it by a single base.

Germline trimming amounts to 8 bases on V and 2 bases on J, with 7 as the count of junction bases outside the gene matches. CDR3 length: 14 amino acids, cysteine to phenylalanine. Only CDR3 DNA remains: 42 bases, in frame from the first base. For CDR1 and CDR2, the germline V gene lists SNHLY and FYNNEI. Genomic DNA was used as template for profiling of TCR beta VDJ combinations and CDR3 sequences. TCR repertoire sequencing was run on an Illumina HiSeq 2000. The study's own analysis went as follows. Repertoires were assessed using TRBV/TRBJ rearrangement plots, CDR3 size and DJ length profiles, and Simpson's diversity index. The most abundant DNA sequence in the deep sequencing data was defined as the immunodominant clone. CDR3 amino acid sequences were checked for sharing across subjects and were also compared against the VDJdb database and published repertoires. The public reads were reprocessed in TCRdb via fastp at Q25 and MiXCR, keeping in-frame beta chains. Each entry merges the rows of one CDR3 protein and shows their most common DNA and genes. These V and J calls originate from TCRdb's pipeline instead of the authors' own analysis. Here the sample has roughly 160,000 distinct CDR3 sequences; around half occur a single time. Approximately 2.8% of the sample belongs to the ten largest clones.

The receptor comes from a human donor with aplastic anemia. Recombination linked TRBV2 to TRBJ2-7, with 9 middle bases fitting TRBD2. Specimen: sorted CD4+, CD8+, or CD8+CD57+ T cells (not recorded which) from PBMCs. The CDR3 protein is CASEAGGMTYEQYF. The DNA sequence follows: TGTGCCAGCGAAGCGGGAGGTATGACCTACGAGCAGTACTTC. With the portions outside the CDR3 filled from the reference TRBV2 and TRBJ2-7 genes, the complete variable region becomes EPEVTQTPSHQVTQMGQEVILRCVPISNHLYFYWYRQILGQKVEFLVSFYNNEISEKSEIFDDQFSVERPDGSNFTLKIRSTKLEDSAMYFCASEAGGMTYEQYFGPGTRLTVT.